This record concerns one T cell receptor (beta chain) sequence. Its antigen is as yet unknown. The data stem from a study of cytomegalovirus exposure and HLA in healthy donors. Study context: The roughly 120 validation repertoires used the same platform as the 550 to 800 first-cohort repertoires (as reported by a later analysis). Points from the study as a whole: Across donors, most TCRs were seen rarely, yet some public ones were widespread.

The approximately 120-subject validation cohort, separate from the approximately 660-subject first cohort, included the donors. The germline CDR1 and CDR2 sequences are SGHVS and FNYEAQ. V gave up 1 base and J gave up 3 bases; unmatched junction bases: 9. This CDR3 comprises 17 residues. Using immunoSEQ multiplex PCR, the repertoire was profiled, and TCRdb retains in-frame clones only, with some absent. The table lists more than 250,000 clones, around 86% of them singletons, with around 0.8% in the top ten. The chain joins TRBV7-6 to TRBJ2-5, with 9 bases identical to TRBD2. This receptor was obtained from a woman aged 18-35 years in good health and CMV-seronegative. The specimen sequenced was PBMCs. CDR3 protein: CASSLGGSSGSEETQYF. CDR3 DNA sequence: TGTGCCAGCAGCTTAGGGGGGAGTAGCGGGAGTGAAGAGACCCAGTACTTC. The whole variable domain, filled in from reference TRBV7-6 and TRBJ2-5, reads GAGVSQSPRYKVTKRGQDVALRCDPISGHVSLYWYRQALGQGPEFLTYFNYEAQQDKSGLPNDRFSAERPEGSISTLTIQRTEQRDSAMYRCASSLGGSSGSEETQYFGPGTRLLVL.